These T cell receptor beta chains were read from a single sample in a study of cytomegalovirus exposure and HLA in healthy donors. Data came from immunoSEQ multiplex PCR; TCRdb stores just in-frame clones and leaves some out. This sample has 160,000 or so clones, with about 78% found just once. Sequencing was done on a sample of PBMCs. These receptors were taken from a middle-aged man in good health and CMV-seronegative. Each CDR3 is given with its conserved first and last residue. The D gene is left open where the match is weak. Rows give clone size only sometimes, using once, few, many, or a class for an expanded clone.

d_gene: TRBD2; v_gene: TRBV6-5; j_gene: TRBJ2-5; abundance: -; CDR3nt: TGTGCCAGCAGCCCGGGACTAGCGGGGCAAGAGACCCAGTACTTC; CDR3aa: CASSPGLAGQETQYF
d_gene: -; v_gene: TRBV5-4; j_gene: TRBJ2-5; abundance: -; CDR3nt: TGTGCCAGCAGCGTGGACTGGGGCGAGGAGACCCAGTACTTC; CDR3aa: CASSVDWGEETQYF
d_gene: TRBD1; v_gene: TRBV6-5; j_gene: TRBJ2-7; abundance: -; CDR3nt: TGTGCCAGCAGTTACTCCAGGGGGCTCAACGAGCAGTACTTC; CDR3aa: CASSYSRGLNEQYF
d_gene: TRBD2; v_gene: TRBV5-1; j_gene: TRBJ2-2; abundance: few; CDR3nt: TGCGCCAGCAGCCCTAAGCTCAGCGGGGGGGCCTCGGCCGGGGAGCTGTTTTTT; CDR3aa: CASSPKLSGGASAGELFF
d_gene: -; v_gene: TRBV7-9; j_gene: TRBJ2-5; abundance: -; CDR3nt: TGTGCCAGCAGCTGGTTGTTGGGGGGCCAAGAGACCCAGTACTTC; CDR3aa: CASSWLLGGQETQYF
d_gene: -; v_gene: TRBV5-4; j_gene: TRBJ2-7; abundance: -; CDR3nt: TGTGCCAGCAGCTCCAATGGCGGCTACGAGCAGTACTTC; CDR3aa: CASSSNGGYEQYF
d_gene: -; v_gene: TRBV19; j_gene: TRBJ1-3; abundance: -; CDR3nt: TGTGCCAGTAGTATACAGGGACTCTCTGGAAACACCATATATTTT; CDR3aa: CASSIQGLSGNTIYF
d_gene: -; v_gene: TRBV7-2; j_gene: TRBJ2-4; abundance: -; CDR3nt: TGTGCCAGCGGCGGAGGGAGTGCCAAAAACATTCAGTACTTC; CDR3aa: CASGGGSAKNIQYF
d_gene: -; v_gene: TRBV4-1; j_gene: TRBJ1-5; abundance: -; CDR3nt: TGCGCCAGCAGCCAACAGAGGGAACAGCCCCAGCATTTT; CDR3aa: CASSQQREQPQHF
d_gene: -; v_gene: TRBV4-1; j_gene: TRBJ1-5; abundance: -; CDR3nt: TGCGCCAGCAGCCCCGCAGGAACAGTCAATCAGCCCCAGCATTTT; CDR3aa: CASSPAGTVNQPQHF
d_gene: TRBD2; v_gene: TRBV6-5; j_gene: TRBJ2-7; abundance: -; CDR3nt: TGTGCCAGCAGTTACGAGACTAGCGGGCCGTACGAGCAGTACTTC; CDR3aa: CASSYETSGPYEQYF
d_gene: TRBD1; v_gene: TRBV7-3; j_gene: TRBJ2-3; abundance: -; CDR3nt: TGTGCCAGCAGCCAAGGACAGGGTGGGTCAGATACGCAGTATTTT; CDR3aa: CASSQGQGGSDTQYF
d_gene: -; v_gene: TRBV7-2; j_gene: TRBJ1-4; abundance: -; CDR3nt: TGTGCCAGCAGCCGGATAGGGGGGGCTACTAATGAAAAACTGTTTTTT; CDR3aa: CASSRIGGATNEKLFF
d_gene: TRBD2; v_gene: TRBV19; j_gene: TRBJ2-1; abundance: -; CDR3nt: TGTGCCAGTAGTACCCCTCGCGGGAGGGCCCGCAATGAGCAGTTCTTC; CDR3aa: CASSTPRGRARNEQFF
d_gene: -; v_gene: TRBV2; j_gene: TRBJ2-3; abundance: -; CDR3nt: TGTGCCAGCAGTTCCGCCACAGGGAATATGGCCACAGATACGCAGTATTTT; CDR3aa: CASSSATGNMATDTQYF
d_gene: -; v_gene: TRBV5-6; j_gene: TRBJ2-7; abundance: few; CDR3nt: TGTGCCAGCAGCACCCAGGGCTACGAGCAGTACTTC; CDR3aa: CASSTQGYEQYF
d_gene: -; v_gene: TRBV2; j_gene: TRBJ1-1; abundance: -; CDR3nt: TGTGCCAGCAGTTCCGGGTTTGTAGCTTTCTTT; CDR3aa: CASSSGFVAFF